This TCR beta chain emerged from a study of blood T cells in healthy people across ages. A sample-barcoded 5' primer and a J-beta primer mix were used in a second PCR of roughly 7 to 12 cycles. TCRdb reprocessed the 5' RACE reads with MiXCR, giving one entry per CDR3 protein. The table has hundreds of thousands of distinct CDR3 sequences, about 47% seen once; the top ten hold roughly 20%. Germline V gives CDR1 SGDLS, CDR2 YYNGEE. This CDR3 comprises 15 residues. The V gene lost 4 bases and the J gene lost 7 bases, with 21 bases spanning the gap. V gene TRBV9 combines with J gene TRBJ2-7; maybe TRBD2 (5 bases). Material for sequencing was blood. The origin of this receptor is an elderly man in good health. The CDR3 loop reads CASSLESRGFNEQYF. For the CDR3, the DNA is TGTGCCAGCAGCCTGGAATCGCGCGGGTTTAATGAGCAGTACTTC.